This T cell receptor beta chain was retrieved from a study of monozygotic twins with inflammatory bowel disease (dated by TCRdb to the late 2010s). Background on the whole study: In total, around 28 monozygotic twin pairs made up the full study: 19 Danish pairs, all IBD-discordant, plus nine German pairs, of which four were IBD-concordant and five were IBD-discordant. Each individual had, on average, about 151 000 unique TCRalpha sequences and 181 000 unique TCRbeta sequences available for analysis. Disease-associated traits were sought mainly through comparisons between IBD patients and their genetically identical healthy co-twins within discordant pairs.

Note on this clonotype: The antigen it binds to is not known.

From each donor, an approximately 2.4 ml peripheral blood sample was drawn into PAXgene tubes and stored at -80 degrees C. Without any T cell sorting, total RNA was extracted from whole blood using the PAXgene blood miRNA kit on an automated QIAcube. Peripheral blood from monozygotic twin pairs who were concordant or discordant for inflammatory bowel disease underwent deep TCRalpha and TCRbeta repertoire profiling using unique molecular barcoding. Smoking habits were recorded for all twin pairs, and individuals were classified as current, former or never smokers. The library came from 5' RACE. Preparation of each TCR library used 3,500 to 4,500 ng of total RNA. For each sample, cDNA synthesis was carried out in eight separate reactions using SMARTScribe reverse transcriptase. During cDNA synthesis, unique molecular identifiers containing a 6-nucleotide sample barcode were introduced by template switching. TCRalpha and TCRbeta cDNA was amplified in two nested PCRs of 16 and 9 cycles, and bead purification was carried out after each PCR. Before amplification, the cDNA was both treated with uracil DNA-glycosylase and purified with the QIAquick PCR purification kit. The second PCR added Illumina TruSeq-compatible adapters along with sample-specific barcodes. TapeStation and Qubit were used to check library quality and concentration, and 4.5 to 5 ng of each library was pooled. Pooled libraries were sequenced on an Illumina HiSeq2500 single-index Rapid Run with 2 x 100 bp reads and custom sequencing primers. The authors' analysis ran thus. MiGEC version 1.2.6 was used for UMI-based consensus assembly to correct PCR and sequencing errors. MiXCR version 2.1.1 was used to carry out V(D)J alignment, clonotype assembly and CDR3 extraction. Normalisation of gene usage, clonotype sharing and MAIT/NKT TCR abundance was achieved by analysing the top 1000, 10 000 and 20 000 clonotypes per sample. After downsampling to 27 000 UMIs, diversity was calculated as the inverse Simpson index using the vegan R package. Paired Mann-Whitney U tests were applied to discordant twin pairs, and Benjamini-Hochberg correction was used for multiple testing. TCRdb reprocessed the raw reads; every CDR3 protein sequence is a single record, and DNA is not supplied. The V and J calls follow TCRdb's processing rather than the paper's. This sample's listing comprises a few hundred thousand distinct CDR3 sequences. Jointly, the top ten make up approximately 2.3% of the sample.

Study-level results and caveats: The analysis was unable to tell different T cell subtypes apart. No single strong signal or clonotype linked to IBD turned up in the results, so the idea that one exists was not supported. Because patients were on differing immunosuppressive treatments, the repertoires may have picked up extra background noise and inter-individual variability. Concordant and discordant twins showed no difference in repertoire similarity, possibly because of limited statistical power. TCRbeta repertoire diversity, by inverse Simpson index, was decreased in IBD patients compared with their healthy co-twins. IBD patients shared fewer clonotypes with other individuals than healthy twins did, most markedly in patients showing signs of disease activity.

This clonotype was sampled from a human donor with ulcerative colitis or Crohn's disease, or a healthy co-twin of an affected twin (not recorded which). Sequencing used blood.

The CDR3 loop reads CASSQPGLAGQQVGQFF. The V gene is TRBV4-1 and the J gene is TRBJ2-1; TCRdb gives TRBD2 as the D gene, but with no DNA this cannot be confirmed. The CDR3, cysteine through phenylalanine, is 17 amino acids long. No DNA sequence is on record. In the germline V gene, CDR1 corresponds to MGHRA and CDR2 to YSYEKL.